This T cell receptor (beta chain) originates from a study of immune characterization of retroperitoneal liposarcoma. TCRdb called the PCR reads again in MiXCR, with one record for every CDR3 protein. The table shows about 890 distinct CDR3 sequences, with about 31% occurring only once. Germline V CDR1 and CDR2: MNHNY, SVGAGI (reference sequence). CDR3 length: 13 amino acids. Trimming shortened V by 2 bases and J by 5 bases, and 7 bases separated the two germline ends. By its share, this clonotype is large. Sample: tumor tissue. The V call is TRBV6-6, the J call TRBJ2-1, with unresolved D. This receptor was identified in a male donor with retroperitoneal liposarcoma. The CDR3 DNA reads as TGTGCCAGCAGTTACGGCGGAGACAATGAGCAGTTCTTC. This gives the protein CASSYGGDNEQFF.